One and the same sample provided the 21 T cell receptor beta chains below, sequenced in a study of blood T cell repertoires in COVID-19. Assay: immunoSEQ multiplex PCR; the TCRdb copy retains only in-frame clones and omits some. Of over 150,000 clones in the sample, around 74% are singletons; the top ten hold around 3.5%. Sequencing input: peripheral blood. These receptors came from an elderly woman with acute or convalescent COVID-19.

The genes are TRBV5-1 and TRBJ1-2; 7 bases align to TRBD1. Unmatched junction bases numbered 4, after V lost 0 bases and J lost 8 bases. Per germline, CDR1 SGHRS and CDR2 YFSETQ. The CDR3 loop spans 13 amino acids. CDR3 residues: CASSLGQGPGYTF. The DNA of the CDR3 is TGCGCCAGCAGCTTGGGACAGGGTCCGGGCTACACCTTC.

The CDR3 loop reads CASSQGALIVETQYF. CDR3 coding DNA: TGTGCCAGCAGTCAAGGGGCCCTCATAGTGGAGACCCAGTACTTC. The rearrangement links TRBV6-2 or TRBV6-3 to TRBJ2-5; maybe TRBD1 (5 bases). There are 15 residues in the CDR3. The V and J ends lost 5 bases and 5 bases respectively, with 18 bases between them. Germline V gene lookup returns CDR1 MNHEY and CDR2 SVGEGT.

This clone was counted a single time. CDR3 sequence: CASSRAEGGNEKLFF. CDR3 nucleotides: TGTGCCAGCAGCCGAGCGGAAGGGGGCAATGAAAAACTGTTTTTT. The chain combines TRBV3-1 (or the pseudogene TRBV3-2) with TRBJ1-4, with 7 bases that match TRBD1. Looked up from germline, CDR1 is LGHDT and CDR2 is YNNKEL (reference sequence). The V segment lost 4 bases and the J segment 5 bases; nucleotides outside the gene matches: 7. The CDR3 spans 15 residues.

V gene TRBV3-1 (or the pseudogene TRBV3-2) combines with J gene TRBJ2-5; D uncertain. Germline values: CDR1 LGHDT, CDR2 YNNKEL (reference sequence). There are 13 residues in the CDR3. Deletions cut 4 bases from V and 4 bases from J, with 10 bases between. CDR3 DNA: TGTGCCAGCAGCCTCGGTCTTGTAGAGACCCAGTACTTC. It encodes CASSLGLVETQYF.

The rearrangement links TRBV6-4 to TRBJ2-1, with 9 bases matching TRBD2. CDR1 is MRHNA and CDR2 is SNTAGT in the germline V gene. Trimming removed 4 bases from V and 5 bases from J; junction bases left unmatched: 3. The CDR3 runs to 14 residues. CDR3 coding DNA: TGTGCCAGCAGTGCCCTAGCGGGGAACAATGAGCAGTTCTTC. Protein product: CASSALAGNNEQFF.

Many counts were recorded for this clone. The CDR3 reads CASSVGAGSGANVLTF. As DNA, the CDR3 is TGTGCCAGCAGCGTCGGAGCGGGGTCTGGGGCCAACGTCCTGACTTTC. V gene TRBV7-3 combines with J gene TRBJ2-6, with 7 bases that match TRBD2. This CDR3 contains 16 residues. Germline lookup yields CDR1 SGHTA and CDR2 FQGTGA. Losses at the gene ends were 5 bases for V and 1 base for J; bases not matched to a gene: 5.

This chain joins TRBV5-1 and TRBJ1-1; maybe TRBD1 (6 bases). CDR1 and CDR2 (germline): SGHRS, YFSETQ. The CDR3 totals 14 residues. The ends were cut back, 4 bases at V and 3 bases at J, with 13 bases in the middle. For the CDR3, the DNA is TGCGCCAGCAGCCCGTCAGGGGCTGACACTGAAGCTTTCTTT. Translation: CASSPSGADTEAFF.

This chain links TRBV7-8 with TRBJ2-7, with D possibly TRBD2 on 6 matching bases. The V gene lost 5 bases and the J gene lost 6 bases, with 20 bases spanning the gap. Germline CDR1 is SGHVS and CDR2 is FQNEAQ. This CDR3 contains 15 residues. The CDR3 DNA is TGTGCCAGCAGCCGAGGCGGGACTGCCGTCTCCGAGCAGTACTTC. This gives the protein CASSRGGTAVSEQYF.

J is TRBJ2-1 and V is TRBV3-1 (or the pseudogene TRBV3-2); a possible D gene is TRBD2 (6 bases). This CDR3 is 15 amino acids long. Germline assignment: CDR1 LGHDT and CDR2 YNNKEL (reference sequence). Trimming shortened V by 3 bases and J by 6 bases, and 15 bases separated the two germline ends. CDR3 DNA sequence: TGTGCCAGCAGCCACCCGGGAGCTTCGGTCAATGAGCAGTTCTTC. Its protein is CASSHPGASVNEQFF.

This clone was observed a few times. The chain employs TRBV30 and TRBJ1-4; no reliable D call. Between the trimmed V and J ends, which lost 0 bases and 3 bases, there was a span of 8 bases. CDR1 and CDR2 from the germline V gene are GTSNPN and SVGIG (reference sequence). The CDR3 is made up of 14 amino acids. In nucleotides, the CDR3 is TGTGCCTGGAGTGTACGGGGAGCTAATGAAAAACTGTTTTTT. It translates to CAWSVRGANEKLFF. Filled out from reference TRBV30 and TRBJ1-4, the complete variable domain reads SQTIHQWPATLVQPVGSPLSLECTVEGTSNPNLYWYRQAAGRGLQLLFYSVGIGQISSEVPQNLSASRPQDRQFILSSKKLLLSDSGFYLCAWSVRGANEKLFFGSGTQLSVL.

This sequence joins TRBV4-2 and TRBJ2-1, with TRBD2 identical over 8 bases. Trimming cost V 4 bases and J 1 base; bases outside gene matches: 6. Germline loops: CDR1 LGHNA, CDR2 YNFKEQ. The CDR3 is made up of 16 amino acids. The CDR3 region has the DNA TGTGCCAGCAGCCCTGAAGCGGGAGTTTCCTACAATGAGCAGTTCTTC. It is translated as CASSPEAGVSYNEQFF.

This clone has more than one count but fewer than ten. The rearrangement joins TRBV5-1 to TRBJ2-2; TRBD2 aligns across 8 bases. The CDR3 is 16 residues long. Per the germline V gene, CDR1 is SGHRS and CDR2 is YFSETQ. V shed 0 bases, J shed 4 bases, and the junction held 5 bases outside the gene matches. CDR3 nucleotides: TGCGCCAGCAGCTTGGTCGCTAGCGGGTTCACCGGGGAGCTGTTTTTT. It encodes CASSLVASGFTGELFF.

The chain carries TRBV2 and TRBJ2-5, with 7 bases matching TRBD1. There are 15 residues in the CDR3. The V segment lost 5 bases and the J segment 1 base; nucleotides outside the gene matches: 7. Germline V gene lookup returns CDR1 SNHLY and CDR2 FYNNEI. The CDR3 DNA is TGTGCCAGCAGTCCGGGACAGATACTCCAAGAGACCCAGTACTTC. Its translation: CASSPGQILQETQYF.

The rearrangement joins TRBV29-1 to TRBJ2-1, with 10 bases aligning to TRBD2. Germline assignment: CDR1 SQVTM and CDR2 ANQGSEA. With V trimmed by 5 bases and J by 9 bases, 10 bases remained unmatched. This CDR3 has 14 residues. DNA for the CDR3: TGCAGCGTTAGGCTTGGTCTAGCGGGAGCTGAGCAGTTCTTC. It codes for CSVRLGLAGAEQFF.

This rearrangement joins TRBV6-6 to TRBJ1-5, with D unclear. Trimming shortened V by 5 bases and J by 5 bases, and 16 bases separated the two germline ends. This CDR3 region has 15 residues. In germline, CDR1 is MNHNY, CDR2 SVGAGI (reference sequence). CDR3 residues: CASSQDLSGDQPQHF. The CDR3 bases are TGTGCCAGCAGTCAGGACCTCTCCGGGGATCAGCCCCAGCATTTT.

The rearrangement joins TRBV7-9 to TRBJ2-2; D gene ambiguous. V was clipped by 0 bases and J by 0 bases, with 8 bases between them. Germline V CDR1 and CDR2: SEHNR, FQNEAQ (reference sequence). The CDR3 has 16 amino acids. CDR3 residues: CASSLALDPNTGELFF. In DNA, the CDR3 is TGTGCCAGCAGCTTAGCGCTAGATCCGAACACCGGGGAGCTGTTTTTT.

The chain carries TRBV15 and TRBJ1-1; TRBD1 agrees at 9 bases. V was pared by 3 bases and J by 0 bases, with 8 bases of the junction left unmatched. The CDR3 loop spans 17 amino acids. CDR1 and CDR2 (germline): LNHNV, YYDKDF (reference sequence). CDR3 sequence reads: CATSSHGQGRMNTEAFF. Written as DNA, the CDR3 is TGTGCCACCAGCAGTCATGGACAGGGGCGTATGAACACTGAAGCTTTCTTT.

Comment on this clone: The germline gene is not matched at one end of the junction; a read error may be the cause. The chain uses TRBV19 and TRBJ1-1, with D perhaps matching TRBD1 (6 bases). Germline V lookup: CDR1 LNHDA, CDR2 SQIVND (reference sequence). CDR3 length: 13 residues. The CDR3: CASSLWDKDISVF. CDR3 bases: TGTGCCAGTAGTCTCTGGGACAAGGACATAAGCGTCTTT.

This CDR3 is CASSLAPGQGQPQHF. CDR3 nucleotide sequence: TGTGCCAGCAGCTTAGCCCCGGGACAGGGACAGCCCCAGCATTTT. The chain couples TRBV7-8 to TRBJ1-5, with TRBD1 matching over 9 bases. Trimming at V came to 0 bases and at J to 7 bases, leaving 4 bases not matched to a gene. CDR1 SGHVS and CDR2 FQNEAQ come from the germline V gene. This CDR3 is built from 15 residues.

This clone came up once. V is TRBV10-1 and J is TRBJ1-1; no clear D. Trimming stripped 10 bases from V and 0 bases from J, with 12 bases between. CDR1 is WNHNN and CDR2 is SYGVQD in the germline V gene (reference sequence). The CDR3 runs to 13 residues. This CDR3 is CATSRLMNTEAFF. The DNA of the CDR3 is TGCGCCACTTCGAGGCTTATGAACACTGAAGCTTTCTTT.

Only a few counts were recorded for this clone. This chain joins TRBV11-2 and TRBJ2-1, with unresolved D. Looked up from germline, CDR1 is SGHAT and CDR2 is FQNNGV. This CDR3 spans 13 amino acids. V lost 1 base and J lost 7, with 8 bases in between. CDR3 residues: CASSLGGANEQFF. The CDR3 nucleotides are TGTGCCAGCAGCTTAGGCGGAGCTAATGAGCAGTTCTTC.